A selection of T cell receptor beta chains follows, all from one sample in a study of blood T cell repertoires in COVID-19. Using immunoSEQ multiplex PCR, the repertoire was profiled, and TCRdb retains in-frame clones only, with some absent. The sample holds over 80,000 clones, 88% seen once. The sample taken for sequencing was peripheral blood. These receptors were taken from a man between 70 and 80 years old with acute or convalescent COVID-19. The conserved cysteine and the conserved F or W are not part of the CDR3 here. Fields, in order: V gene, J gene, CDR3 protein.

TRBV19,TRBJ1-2,ASSTVGTYYGYT
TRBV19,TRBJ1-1,ASSTKQGSAAF
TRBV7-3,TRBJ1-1,ASSQGRNTEAF
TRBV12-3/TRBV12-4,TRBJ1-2,ASTGTPYGYT
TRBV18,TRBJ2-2,ASSHGQAPGTGELF
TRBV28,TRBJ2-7,ASSSVGQGAFEQY
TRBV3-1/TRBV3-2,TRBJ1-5,ASSQGAGFSNQPQH
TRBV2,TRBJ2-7,ASSGQVSSPEQY
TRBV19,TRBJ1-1,ASSIFSQGKFGTEAF
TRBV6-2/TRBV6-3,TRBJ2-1,ASSDGTSGSSYNEQF
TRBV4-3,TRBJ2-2,ASSPFYLLGQGSTGELF
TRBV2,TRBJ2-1,ASSAAGGSLGEQF
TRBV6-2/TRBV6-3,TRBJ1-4,ASSDTGTKNEKLF
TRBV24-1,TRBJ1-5,ATSDFGTGVPQH
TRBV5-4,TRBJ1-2,ASSSQGLVFYGYT
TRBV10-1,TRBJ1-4,ASSVGGTGPPQMNEKLF
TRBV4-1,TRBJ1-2,ASSPPPDRGIARGYT
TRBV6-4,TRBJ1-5,ASSEQGQVSNQPQH
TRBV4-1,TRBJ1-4,ASSQDSDRENEKLF
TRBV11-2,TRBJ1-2,ASSSFRDRDYGYT
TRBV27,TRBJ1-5,ASSRDSLSNQPQH
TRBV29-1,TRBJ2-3,SVSTSGKADTQY
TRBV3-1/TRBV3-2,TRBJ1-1,ASSPREWAF
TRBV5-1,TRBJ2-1,ASSSSGGATEQF
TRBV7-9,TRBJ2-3,ASSLTKMWDLTTDTQY
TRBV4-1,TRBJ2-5,ASSQTGGSTQETQY
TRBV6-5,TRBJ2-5,ASSYSSAGRGETQY
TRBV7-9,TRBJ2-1,ASRELGGSGNEQF
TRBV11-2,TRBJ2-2,ASSLHQTSGTRGTGELF
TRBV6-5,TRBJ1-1,ASSRLNTEAF
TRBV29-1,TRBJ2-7,SVWTGYEQY
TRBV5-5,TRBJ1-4,ASSFAGGSNEKLF
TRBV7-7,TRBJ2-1,ASSPWDFGEQF
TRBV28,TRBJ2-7,ASSSGGSSYEQY
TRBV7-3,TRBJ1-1,ASSYDRGGAF
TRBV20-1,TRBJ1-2,SASGGGGSSGYGYT
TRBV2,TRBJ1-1,ASSSDRSEAF
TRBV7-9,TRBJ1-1,ASRWANTEAF
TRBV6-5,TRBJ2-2,ASSYWGVVNTGELF
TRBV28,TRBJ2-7,ASSLTYPTGRVEQY
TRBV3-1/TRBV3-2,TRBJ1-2,ASSLSQQGENIVDGYT
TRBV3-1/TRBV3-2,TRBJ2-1,ASSQGARRGRGFNEQF
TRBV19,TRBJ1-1,ASSTPDRGDTEAF
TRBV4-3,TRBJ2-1,ASSPTGTGHGEQF
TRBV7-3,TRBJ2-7,ASSQTSGGSYEQY
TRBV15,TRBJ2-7,ATSRGGTQVYEQY
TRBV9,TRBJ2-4,ASSREGSGSRAKNIQY
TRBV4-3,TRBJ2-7,ASSQVKGVGEQY
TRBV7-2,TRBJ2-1,ASSLVPGSYNEQF
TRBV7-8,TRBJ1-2,ASSLGLSLNYGYT
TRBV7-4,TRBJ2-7,ASSSTTGDEQY
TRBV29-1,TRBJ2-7,SVDREGDSYEQY